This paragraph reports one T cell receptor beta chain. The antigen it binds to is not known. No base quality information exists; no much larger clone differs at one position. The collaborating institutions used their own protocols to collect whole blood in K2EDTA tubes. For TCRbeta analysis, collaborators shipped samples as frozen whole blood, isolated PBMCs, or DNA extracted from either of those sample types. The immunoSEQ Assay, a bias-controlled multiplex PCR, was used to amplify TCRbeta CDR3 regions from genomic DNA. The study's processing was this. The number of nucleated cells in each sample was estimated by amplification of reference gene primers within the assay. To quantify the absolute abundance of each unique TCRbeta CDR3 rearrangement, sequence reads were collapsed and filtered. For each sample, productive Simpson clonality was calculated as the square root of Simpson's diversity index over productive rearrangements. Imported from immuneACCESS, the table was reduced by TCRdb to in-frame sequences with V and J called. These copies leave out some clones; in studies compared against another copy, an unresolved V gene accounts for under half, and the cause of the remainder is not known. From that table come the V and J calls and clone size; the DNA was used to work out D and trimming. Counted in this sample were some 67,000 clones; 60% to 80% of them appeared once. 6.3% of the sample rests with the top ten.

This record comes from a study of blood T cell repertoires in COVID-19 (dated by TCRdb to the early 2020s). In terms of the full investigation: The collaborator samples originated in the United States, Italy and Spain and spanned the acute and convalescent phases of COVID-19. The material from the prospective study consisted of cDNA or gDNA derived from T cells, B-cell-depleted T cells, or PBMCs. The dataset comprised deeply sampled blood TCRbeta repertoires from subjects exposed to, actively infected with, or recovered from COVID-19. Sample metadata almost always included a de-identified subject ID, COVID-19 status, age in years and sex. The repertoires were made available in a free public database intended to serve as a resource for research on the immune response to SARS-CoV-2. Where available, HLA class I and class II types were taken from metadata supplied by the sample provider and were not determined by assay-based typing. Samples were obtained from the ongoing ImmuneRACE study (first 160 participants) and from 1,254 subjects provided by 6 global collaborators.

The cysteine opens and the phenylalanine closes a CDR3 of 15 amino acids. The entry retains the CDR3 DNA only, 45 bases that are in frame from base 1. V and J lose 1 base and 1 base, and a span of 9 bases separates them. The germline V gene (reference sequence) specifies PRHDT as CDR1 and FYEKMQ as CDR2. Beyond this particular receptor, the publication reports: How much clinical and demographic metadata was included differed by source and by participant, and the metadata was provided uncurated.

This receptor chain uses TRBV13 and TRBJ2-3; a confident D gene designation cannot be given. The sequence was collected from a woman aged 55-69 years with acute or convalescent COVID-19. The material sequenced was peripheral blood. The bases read TGTGCCAGCAGCTTAGAACCCCAGGGCACAGATACGCAGTATTTT. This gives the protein CASSLEPQGTDTQYF.